Listed below are T cell receptor beta chains from one sample, sequenced in a study of blood T cells in healthy people across ages. TCRdb recomputed calls from the 5' RACE reads with MiXCR, one row per CDR3 protein. The sample consists of hundreds of thousands of distinct CDR3 sequences, around 49% of them appearing once. The sequencing input was blood. These receptor sequences come from a man aged 25 to 40 in good health. Each CDR3 is given with its conserved first and last residue. The order of the fields is D gene, V gene, clone size, J gene, CDR3 DNA, CDR3 protein. A D gene is named only where the DNA matches it firmly. Clone size appears in some rows only: once, few, many, or a class for an expanded clone.

NA,TRBV29-1,NA,TRBJ2-5,TGCAGCGTCCCTGGCCGGGGCCTAGAAGGAGAGACCCAGTACTTC,CSVPGRGLEGETQYF
NA,TRBV7-9,NA,TRBJ1-3,TGTGTCAGCAGCTTAGAGGGAACCGGAAACACCATATATTTT,CVSSLEGTGNTIYF
TRBD2,TRBV7-3,NA,TRBJ2-3,TGTGCCAGCAGCTTACTAGCGGGGGGTGGAGATACGCAGTATTTT,CASSLLAGGGDTQYF
TRBD1,TRBV20-1,few,TRBJ1-5,TGCAGTGTTCAGTCGGGACAGGGCTCCAATCAGCCCCAGCATTTT,CSVQSGQGSNQPQHF
NA,TRBV20-1,few,TRBJ2-3,TGCAGTGCTAGAGATGAGAGTGGACGGGATACGCAGTATTTT,CSARDESGRDTQYF
NA,TRBV6-5,NA,TRBJ1-2,TGTGCCAGCAGTTACAATGAGGGCCACGGCTACACCTTC,CASSYNEGHGYTF
NA,TRBV5-1,NA,TRBJ2-5,TGCGCCAGCAGCACCGGGACGCCCAAAGAGACCCAGTACTTC,CASSTGTPKETQYF
NA,TRBV3-1,NA,TRBJ2-7,TGTGCCAGCAGCCCCCGACCCTTCTACGAGCAGTACTTC,CASSPRPFYEQYF
NA,TRBV7-2,NA,TRBJ2-4,TGTGCCAGCAGCTTAGAGGGCAGGCTTACCTACGGGCAGTACTTC,CASSLEGRLTYGQYF
TRBD1,TRBV12-3/TRBV12-4,few,TRBJ2-7,TGTGCCAGCAGCCCGGGACAGGGGTATGGGCAGTACTTC,CASSPGQGYGQYF
NA,TRBV7-2,many,TRBJ2-1,TGTGCCAGCAGTTCGGACGGGAATGAGCAGTTCTTC,CASSSDGNEQFF
NA,TRBV5-6,few,TRBJ2-5,TGTGCCAGCAGCGTGGCAGCCCAAGAGACCCAGTACTTC,CASSVAAQETQYF
TRBD2,TRBV4-1,few,TRBJ2-3,TGCGCCAGCAGCCAAGATAGTACTAGCGGATACACAGATACGCAGTATTTT,CASSQDSTSGYTDTQYF
NA,TRBV4-2,few,TRBJ1-4,TGTGCCAGCAGCCAAGGATCAGGGGTAATCCAAGAAAAACTGTTTTTT,CASSQGSGVIQEKLFF
NA,TRBV25-1,NA,TRBJ1-1,TGTGCCTCGGTCGGGATAATGAACACTGAAGCTTTCTTT,CASVGIMNTEAFF
NA,TRBV24-1,few,TRBJ2-3,TGTGCCACCAGTGACCAACCCAGGGATGGGACAGATACGCAGTATTTT,CATSDQPRDGTDTQYF
NA,TRBV12-3/TRBV12-4,many,TRBJ1-2,TGTGCCAGCAGTTTGGGGGGAGACTTTGGCTACACCTTC,CASSLGGDFGYTF
TRBD2,TRBV27,NA,TRBJ2-7,TGTGCCTGGCTAGCGGGGACCTACGAGCAGTACTTC,CAWLAGTYEQYF
NA,TRBV6-2/TRBV6-3,NA,TRBJ2-7,TGTGCCAGCAGTTATGGGGTGATCATCGAGCAGTACTTC,CASSYGVIIEQYF
NA,TRBV10-3,NA,TRBJ1-2,TGTGCCATCAGTGAAGGTCAGGGAGACGGCTACACCTTC,CAISEGQGDGYTF
NA,TRBV6-1,NA,TRBJ2-2,TGTGCCAGCAGTGAAGGGTTTATAACCGGGGAGCTGTTTTTT,CASSEGFITGELFF
NA,TRBV6-5,few,TRBJ2-7,TGTGCCAGCAGTTCCTTGCCGGGACCAACCTACGAGCAGTACTTC,CASSSLPGPTYEQYF
NA,TRBV4-1,NA,TRBJ1-6,TGCGCCAGCAGCCAAGAATGGACTGATTCACCCCTCCACTTT,CASSQEWTDSPLHF